The sequence of this TCR beta chain was determined in a study of blood T cell repertoires in COVID-19. Background on the study: Samples of COVID-19 (acute and convalescent) were obtained from the United States, Italy and Spain.

Produced via immunoSEQ multiplex PCR; TCRdb's table is partial and in-frame only. The data show 85,000 or so clones, around 81% seen once. In germline, CDR1 is SGHRS, CDR2 YFSETQ. J lost 6 bases, V lost 1 base, and 5 bases had no gene match. The CDR3 loop spans 14 amino acids. Input material: peripheral blood. This sequence originates from a man at least 80 years old with acute or convalescent COVID-19. The chain recombines TRBV5-1 with TRBJ2-7; 9 nucleotides agree with TRBD1. CDR3 sequence (DNA): TGCGCCAGCAGCTTGCCGACAGGGGGTGGCGAGCAGTACTTC. Its translation is CASSLPTGGGEQYF. Based on the CDR3 plus reference TRBV5-1 and TRBJ2-7, the full variable domain is KAGVTQTPRYLIKTRGQQVTLSCSPISGHRSVSWYQQTPGQGLQFLFEYFSETQRNKGNFPGRFSGRQFSNSRSEMNVSTLELGDSALYLCASSLPTGGGEQYFGPGTRLTVT.